This T cell receptor beta chain stems from a study of T cells after posttransplantation cyclophosphamide. Findings of the study overall: Donor CD8+ memory clones often dominated recipient blood repertoires at later times.

Clones were read by immunoSEQ multiplex PCR, and TCRdb kept only the in-frame ones, dropping some. In the table there are about 2,500 clones, around 85% of which are singletons. Treatment was busulfan-fludarabine conditioning, a marrow graft, and cyclophosphamide on days +3 and +4. Points on this clone: What it binds is not known.

V lost 7 bases to trimming and J lost 3 bases; unmatched junction nucleotides: 16. This CDR3 region has 16 residues. Germline CDR1 and CDR2: SQVTM and ANQGSEA. The clonotype comes from a male patient between 25 and 39 years old who received an allogeneic stem cell transplant from a related donor, was CMV-positive, and had acute GVHD only. Some T cells may be provided by the graft donor. The starting material was PBMCs, obtained after allogeneic stem cell transplant with posttransplant cyclophosphamide. This chain connects TRBV29-1 to TRBJ2-3; 7 bases are shared with TRBD1. The CDR3 DNA reads as TGCAGCGCCTTGAGGCTGAGGGAACAGGGGACAGATACGCAGTATTTT. Amino acid sequence: CSALRLREQGTDTQYF.